Below are 27 T cell receptor beta chains sequenced from a single sample in a study of shared clonotypes between healthy human individuals. Sequencing used immunoSEQ multiplex PCR; TCRdb keeps in-frame clones, though not all of them. Of more than 2,000,000 clones in the sample, more than 80% are singletons; the top ten hold over 0.12%. Source material: naive CD4+ T cells sorted from blood. Subset denoted: CD45RA+ positively selected. The receptors derive from a man aged 18 to 29 in good health.

The rearrangement links TRBV6-1 to TRBJ1-2, with 10 bases fitting TRBD1. Trimming took 5 bases from V and 2 from J; bases not matched to a gene: 5. The germline CDR1 and CDR2 sequences are MNHNS and SASEGT. The CDR3 totals 15 residues. CDR3 bases: TGTGCCAGCAGTAGTCGACAGGGGGCGAACTATGGCTACACCTTC. Translating gives CASSSRQGANYGYTF.

The chain couples TRBV7-3 to TRBJ2-5, with a possible D match to TRBD2 (5 bases). The V gene's germline CDR1 is SGHTA and CDR2 FQGTGA. Trimming took 5 bases from V and 2 from J, leaving 18 bases between them. The CDR3 consists of 16 residues. DNA for the CDR3: TGTGCCAGCAGCCTCCAAGCGGTCACACCTCAAGAGACCCAGTACTTC. Protein: CASSLQAVTPQETQYF. Supplemented by reference TRBV7-3 and TRBJ2-5, the full variable domain reads GAGVSQTPSNKVTEKGKYVELRCDPISGHTALYWYRQSLGQGPEFLIYFQGTGAADDSGLPNDRFFAVRPEGSVSTLKIQRTERGDSAVYLCASSLQAVTPQETQYFGPGTRLLVL.

The rearrangement links TRBV6-5 to TRBJ2-6; perhaps TRBD1 as D (6 bases). The germline V and J ends were trimmed by 5 bases and 4 bases, with 9 bases remaining between them. The germline CDR1 and CDR2 sequences are MNHEY and SVGAGI. CDR3 size: 14 residues. CDR3 loop: CASSTGPGANVLTF. The CDR3 nucleotides read TGTGCCAGCAGTACAGGGCCCGGGGCCAACGTCCTGACTTTC.

The rearrangement links TRBV4-3 to TRBJ2-7; 7 bases line up with TRBD2. The length of the CDR3 is 14 residues. Germline CDR1 reads LGHNA; CDR2 reads YSLEER. The V segment lost 0 bases and the J segment 7 bases; nucleotides outside the gene matches: 6. This CDR3 reads CASSQEVGLKEQYF. The CDR3 nucleotides read TGCGCCAGCAGCCAAGAGGTGGGACTAAAAGAGCAGTACTTC.

The V and J genes are TRBV5-1 and TRBJ2-3; 14 nucleotides align to TRBD2. This CDR3 has 16 amino acids. CDR1 is SGHRS, CDR2 YFSETQ, per germline. V gave up 4 bases and J gave up 5 bases; unmatched junction bases: 6. The CDR3 loop reads CASSTGTSGSLDTQYF. DNA of the CDR3: TGCGCCAGCAGCACCGGGACTAGCGGGAGCTTAGATACGCAGTATTTT.

The CDR3 here is CSVRLESPQETQYF. In DNA form, the CDR3 reads TGCAGCGTTCGGCTAGAATCCCCCCAAGAGACCCAGTACTTC. The chain has TRBV29-1 and TRBJ2-5, with D uncertain. Germline CDR1 reads SQVTM; CDR2 reads ANQGSEA. The CDR3 spans 14 residues. V lost 5 bases to trimming and J lost 1 base, with 14 bases between them.

In the case of this clone: The sample has other DNA sequences that encode this CDR3 too. The chain uses TRBV2 and TRBJ2-7; D is tentatively TRBD1 or TRBD2 (6 bases each). CDR1 is SNHLY, CDR2 FYNNEI, per germline. This CDR3 is built from 13 residues. Trimming stripped 7 bases from V and 0 bases from J, with 10 bases between. The CDR3 DNA reads TGTGCCAGCAAGGGGGGCCTCTCCTACGAGCAGTACTTC. It is translated as CASKGGLSYEQYF.

The chain has TRBV7-8 and TRBJ2-1, with TRBD2 as a possible D gene (5 bases). Looked up from germline, CDR1 is SGHVS and CDR2 is FQNEAQ. The CDR3 sequence is 15 residues long. V was shortened by 1 base and J by 10 bases, with 17 bases between the two germline ends. CDR3: CASSLVVAPVVEQFF. CDR3 coding DNA: TGTGCCAGCAGCTTAGTAGTAGCGCCAGTGGTGGAGCAGTTCTTC. Looking up the rest from reference TRBV7-8 and TRBJ2-1 gives the full variable domain: GAGVSQSPRYKVAKRGQDVALRCDPISGHVSLFWYQQALGQGPEFLTYFQNEAQLDKSGLPSDRFFAERPEGSVSTLKIQRTQQEDSAVYLCASSLVVAPVVEQFFGPGTRLTVL.

The CDR3 DNA is TGTGCCAGCAGCTACCGGACAGTAAGCTCCTACAATGAGCAGTTCTTC. Its protein product is CASSYRTVSSYNEQFF. V usage is TRBV7-9 and J usage is TRBJ2-1, with D perhaps TRBD1 (6 bases). This CDR3 contains 16 residues. Trimming pared 4 bases from V and 0 bases from J, leaving 13 bases between. CDR1 and CDR2 from the germline V gene are SEHNR and FQNEAQ (reference sequence).

V gene TRBV27 combines with J gene TRBJ1-1, with D uncertain. The ends were cut back, 5 bases at V and 4 bases at J, with 11 bases in the middle. The V gene's germline CDR1 is MNHEY and CDR2 SMNVEV (reference sequence). The CDR3 contains 13 residues. The CDR3 coding sequence is TGTGCCAGCAGTAATAGGGATGCCACTGAAGCTTTCTTT. Translated: CASSNRDATEAFF.

The chain uses TRBV10-1 and TRBJ2-3; D gene unclear. This CDR3 region has 13 residues. CDR1 and CDR2 from the germline V gene are WNHNN and SYGVQD (reference sequence). Trimming stripped 3 bases from V and 3 bases from J, with 7 bases between. Here the CDR3 DNA reads TGCGCCAGCAGTGATCAGGCTACAGATACGCAGTATTTT. This translates into CASSDQATDTQYF.

The rearrangement links TRBV7-9 to TRBJ1-4; D call uncertain. V lost 1 base and J lost 2, with 11 bases in between. CDR3 size: 16 residues. Looked up from germline, CDR1 is SEHNR and CDR2 is FQNEAQ (reference sequence). CDR3 loop: CASSLGSLDTNEKLFF. DNA for the CDR3: TGTGCCAGCAGCTTAGGGTCCCTTGACACTAATGAAAAACTGTTTTTT.

The chain is built from TRBV11-2 and TRBJ2-7, with D perhaps matching TRBD1 (6 bases). The CDR3 length is 14 residues. Germline values: CDR1 SGHAT, CDR2 FQNNGV. V was clipped by 4 bases and J by 6 bases, with 16 bases between them. Here the CDR3 DNA reads TGTGCCAGCAGCTCGCCGTGGACAGTCGGCGAGCAGTACTTC. It translates to CASSSPWTVGEQYF.

The chain has TRBV6-5 and TRBJ1-2; the match to TRBD1 covers 7 bases. This CDR3 is 16 amino acids long. Germline assignment: CDR1 MNHEY and CDR2 SVGAGI. V lost 1 base to trimming and J lost 4 bases; unmatched junction nucleotides: 9. CDR3 amino acids: CASSYLYYRGLYGYTF. In DNA, the CDR3 is TGTGCCAGCAGTTACTTATACTATAGGGGGCTCTATGGCTACACCTTC.

The V call is TRBV5-4, the J call TRBJ1-1, with D hard to call. The germline V gene encodes CDR1 SGHNT and CDR2 YYREEE (reference sequence). With 7 bases removed from V and 6 bases from J, the gap between germline ends came to 19 bases. This CDR3 contains 14 residues. The CDR3 loop is CASRGWSGSAEAFF. In nucleotides, the CDR3 is TGTGCCAGCCGGGGATGGTCGGGGTCGGCTGAAGCTTTCTTT.

The chain uses TRBV11-2 and TRBJ2-7; weak D call: TRBD2 (5 bases). This CDR3 has 14 residues. V was shortened by 5 bases and J by 3 bases, with 14 bases between the two germline ends. Per germline, CDR1 SGHAT and CDR2 FQNNGV. CDR3 nucleotide sequence: TGTGCCAGCAGCCAGACGGTCGGGATCTACGAGCAGTACTTC. Protein sequence: CASSQTVGIYEQYF. The complete variable domain, with remaining parts taken from reference TRBV11-2 and TRBJ2-7, reads EAGVAQSPRYKIIEKRQSVAFWCNPISGHATLYWYQQILGQGPKLLIQFQNNGVVDDSQLPKDRFSAERLKGVDSTLKIQPAKLEDSAVYLCASSQTVGIYEQYFGPGTRLTVT.

The chain uses TRBV5-4 and TRBJ2-2, with TRBD2 identical over 13 bases. V shed 6 bases, J shed 4 bases, and the junction held 6 bases outside the gene matches. Looked up from germline, CDR1 is SGHNT and CDR2 is YYREEE (reference sequence). The CDR3 covers 16 residues. The CDR3 coding sequence is TGTGCCAGCACCGGACTAGCGGGAGATGTCACCGGGGAGCTGTTTTTT. As protein: CASTGLAGDVTGELFF.

The gene calls are TRBV6-1 and TRBJ1-1, with 7 bases lining up with TRBD1. After removal of 3 bases from V and 3 bases from J, the junction contained 1 base not matched to a gene. The V gene's germline CDR1 is MNHNS and CDR2 SASEGT. This CDR3 has 13 residues. The CDR3 loop is CASSDGTDTEAFF. CDR3 bases: TGTGCCAGCAGTGACGGGACAGACACTGAAGCTTTCTTT.

The rearrangement uses TRBV7-6 and TRBJ2-1, with TRBD2 matching over 11 bases. This CDR3 spans 18 amino acids. The V and J ends lost 5 bases and 3 bases, in that order; junction bases with no gene match: 12. Germline CDR1 is SGHVS and CDR2 is FNYEAQ. DNA of the CDR3: TGTGCCAGCAGCAAGAGAAATAGCGGGGGGGCTAACTACAATGAGCAGTTCTTC. Translating gives CASSKRNSGGANYNEQFF.

This clone was recorded a few times. The sample carries other DNA sequences with the same CDR3. The rearrangement links TRBV6-5 to TRBJ1-2, with 7 bases fitting TRBD1. Trimming cost V 5 bases and J 3 bases; bases outside gene matches: 3. The CDR3 runs to 13 residues. CDR1 is MNHEY, CDR2 SVGAGI, per germline. CDR3 nucleotide sequence: TGTGCCAGCAGTGAAGACAGGGACTATGGCTACACCTTC. Translating it yields CASSEDRDYGYTF.

The DNA of the CDR3 is TGTGCCAGCAGTGATCCGGGGAGGGATGAGCAGTTCTTC. This codes for CASSDPGRDEQFF. The chain is built from TRBV6-1 and TRBJ2-1; 7 bases map to TRBD2. Germline V gene lookup returns CDR1 MNHNS and CDR2 SASEGT. The CDR3 covers 13 residues. The V segment lost 3 bases and the J segment 8 bases; nucleotides outside the gene matches: 4.

The chain couples TRBV7-2 to TRBJ2-7; a weak D match, TRBD1 (6 bases). The length of the CDR3 is 14 residues. The V end lost 5 bases, the J end lost 0 bases, and 11 bases lay between the germline ends. Germline CDR1 is SGHTA and CDR2 is FQGNSA. CDR3 region: CASSNGGSSYEQYF. CDR3 sequence (DNA): TGTGCCAGCAGCAATGGGGGCTCCTCCTACGAGCAGTACTTC.

The chain links TRBV2 to TRBJ1-6; D may be TRBD1 (5 bases). Germline CDR1 SNHLY, CDR2 FYNNEI. V gave up 5 bases and J gave up 0 bases, with 11 bases separating them. The CDR3 totals 16 residues. The CDR3 DNA reads TGTGCCAGCAGTCCCAGGGAGAGCTCCTATAATTCACCCCTCCACTTT. Protein: CASSPRESSYNSPLHF. Full variable domain (rest looked up from reference TRBV2 and TRBJ1-6): EPEVTQTPSHQVTQMGQEVILRCVPISNHLYFYWYRQILGQKVEFLVSFYNNEISEKSEIFDDQFSVERPDGSNFTLKIRSTKLEDSAMYFCASSPRESSYNSPLHFGNGTRLTVT.

J is TRBJ2-7 and V is TRBV6-1; D not certain. Looked up from germline, CDR1 is MNHNS and CDR2 is SASEGT. The CDR3 is 10 amino acids. With 5 bases removed from V and 11 bases from J, the gap between germline ends came to 10 bases. The CDR3, as DNA: TGTGCCAGCAGTTACCCCGGTGAGTACTTC. It codes for CASSYPGEYF.

This chain joins TRBV5-4 and TRBJ2-3, with D tentatively TRBD1 or TRBD2 (5 bases each). Germline CDR1 SGHNT, CDR2 YYREEE (reference sequence). This CDR3 has 17 amino acids. V was cut by 4 bases and J by 4 bases, with 22 bases left in between. The CDR3 DNA follows: TGTGCCAGCAGCCCGCACCCGGGACCACTCGGGGCAGATACGCAGTATTTT. This codes for CASSPHPGPLGADTQYF. Looking up the rest from reference TRBV5-4 and TRBJ2-3 gives the full variable domain: ETGVTQSPTHLIKTRGQQVTLRCSSQSGHNTVSWYQQALGQGPQFIFQYYREEENGRGNFPPRFSGLQFPNYSSELNVNALELDDSALYLCASSPHPGPLGADTQYFGPGTRLTVL.

To note about this clone: The junction does not match germline at one end; this may be a read error. The gene calls are TRBV7-7 and TRBJ2-1; perhaps TRBD2 as D (6 bases). The CDR3 covers 17 residues. Germline CDR1 and CDR2: SSHAT and FNYEAQ (reference sequence). The CDR3 reads CASSPVIAANHDNEQFF. The CDR3 nucleotides read TGTGCTAGCAGCCCTGTGATAGCGGCTAACCACGACAATGAGCAGTTCTTC. Complete variable domain (other parts from reference TRBV7-7 and TRBJ2-1): GAGVSQSPRYKVTKRGQDVTLRCDPISSHATLYWYQQALGQGPEFLTYFNYEAQPDKSGLPSDRFSAERPEGSISTLTIQRTEQRDSAMYRCASSPVIAANHDNEQFFGPGTRLTVL.

This chain connects TRBV7-2 to TRBJ2-5; 7 bases are shared with TRBD2. The CDR3 runs 15 residues. The V gene's germline CDR1 is SGHTA and CDR2 FQGNSA. V lost 8 bases to trimming and J lost 5 bases; unmatched junction nucleotides: 14. CDR3 region: CASGTSAFSRETQYF. The CDR3 DNA reads TGTGCCAGCGGAACTAGCGCCTTCTCCCGGGAGACCCAGTACTTC.